This TCR beta chain emerged from a study of blood T cells in healthy people across ages. Background on the study: Per two T cells, about one barcoded beta molecule was captured through template switching. General observations from the study: Naive CD4+ cell counts and diversity both ran higher in long-lived than in aged donors. A conclusive naive versus antigen-experienced comparison was prevented by the unsorted PBMCs.

Notes on this clonotype: Its target is not known.

Together with a sample-barcoded 5' primer, a J-beta primer mix was included in a second PCR lasting about 6 to 12 cycles. MiXCR, run by TCRdb on the 5' RACE reads, gives a single entry per CDR3 protein. This repertoire shows hundreds of thousands of distinct CDR3 sequences, 45% to 65% found once; its top ten account for 30% to 45%. The sample was blood. The receptor's source is a man between 60 and 75 years old in good health.

The CDR3 reads CSVEQRGSGPYEQYF. The CDR3 DNA sequence: TGCAGCGTTGAACAACGCGGCTCGGGGCCCTACGAGCAGTACTTC. The rearrangement links TRBV29-1 to TRBJ2-7; either TRBD1 or TRBD2 may supply D (5 bases each). Trimming shortened V by 2 bases and J by 2 bases, and 16 bases separated the two germline ends. Germline loops: CDR1 SQVTM, CDR2 ANQGSEA. The CDR3 sequence is 15 residues long.